One sample yielded the 30 T cell receptor beta chains listed below, sequenced in a study of T cell responses to AZD1222 COVID-19 vaccine (dated by TCRdb to the early 2020s). The time point label corresponds to: baseline before first vaccination. Receptor libraries were prepared by the immunoSEQ multiplex PCR assay. TCRdb took this table from immuneACCESS and kept in-frame rearrangements with V and J called. Such tables lack part of the clones; where checked against another copy, unresolved V genes explain under half of the gap, and the rest is unexplained. The sample data list fewer than 85,000 clones, and 75% to 90% of these were observed just once. The top ten clones comprise about 28% of the sample. Sequencing used peripheral blood, obtained on day 0 of AZD1222 vaccination. Receptor source: an adult in good health.

This clone was seen just once. The chain couples TRBV2 to TRBJ2-7; D unclear. CDR1 SNHLY and CDR2 FYNNEI come from the germline V gene. There are 15 residues in the CDR3. The V end was cut by 3 bases, the J end by 3 bases, with 15 bases between. The CDR3 reads CASSDRSGKDYEQYF. Here the CDR3 DNA reads TGTGCCAGCAGTGATCGCTCAGGCAAGGACTACGAGCAGTACTTC. The full variable domain, with the rest looked up from reference TRBV2 and TRBJ2-7, is EPEVTQTPSHQVTQMGQEVILRCVPISNHLYFYWYRQILGQKVEFLVSFYNNEISEKSEIFDDQFSVERPDGSNFTLKIRSTKLEDSAMYFCASSDRSGKDYEQYFGPGTRLTVT.

The chain is built from TRBV24-1 and TRBJ2-1, with D uncertain. The CDR3 totals 13 residues. Germline V CDR1 and CDR2: KGHDR, SFDVKD. Trimming pared 4 bases from V and 7 bases from J, leaving 10 bases between. CDR3 protein: CATSESQTNEQFF. In DNA form, the CDR3 reads TGTGCCACCAGTGAGTCTCAGACAAATGAGCAGTTCTTC.

The gene calls are TRBV2 and TRBJ2-3; TRBD2 aligns across 10 bases. The CDR3 runs to 15 residues. Unmatched junction bases numbered 6, after V lost 8 bases and J lost 1 base. Germline lookup yields CDR1 SNHLY and CDR2 FYNNEI. The CDR3 sequence is CASRTAGGRTDTQYF. The CDR3 region has the DNA TGTGCCAGCCGAACAGCGGGAGGGCGCACAGATACGCAGTATTTT.

The chain employs TRBV28 and TRBJ2-2; the D gene is possibly TRBD2 (6 bases). The CDR3 sequence is 16 residues long. CDR1 is MDHEN, CDR2 SYDVKM, per germline. The ends were cut back, 10 bases at V and 1 base at J, with 19 bases in the middle. The CDR3 DNA reads as TGTGCCATCTCCCCGATGGGTAGCGGGAACACCGGGGAGCTGTTTTTT. Its protein product is CAISPMGSGNTGELFF.

V usage is TRBV14 and J usage is TRBJ2-3, with a tentative D call TRBD2 (6 bases). CDR3 length equals 12 residues. Trimming pared 4 bases from V and 11 bases from J, leaving 13 bases between. Germline V gives CDR1 SGHDN, CDR2 FVKESK. The CDR3 is CASSPGGMGQYF. Here the CDR3 DNA reads TGTGCCAGCAGCCCCGGGGGTATGGGGCAGTATTTT.

This sequence joins TRBV7-9 and TRBJ2-1, with D hard to call. This CDR3 comprises 11 residues. From germline, CDR1 is SEHNR and CDR2 FQNEAQ (reference sequence). Trimming pared 0 bases from V and 8 bases from J, leaving 2 bases between. The CDR3 DNA follows: TGTGCCAGCAGCTTAGCATATGAGCAGTTCTTC. Translated: CASSLAYEQFF.

The chain links TRBV2 to TRBJ2-2, with D tentatively TRBD2 (7 bases). V was shortened by 11 bases and J by 0 bases, with 16 bases between the two germline ends. Germline CDR1 is SNHLY and CDR2 is FYNNEI. This CDR3 has 15 amino acids. This chain's CDR3 is CASRQGRANTGELFF. The CDR3 nucleotides read TGTGCCTCCCGCCAGGGGAGGGCGAACACCGGGGAGCTGTTTTTT.

This chain connects TRBV11-2 to TRBJ2-1; the D gene is possibly TRBD1 (6 bases). The V end lost 3 bases, the J end lost 9 bases, and 15 bases lay between the germline ends. CDR3 length: 14 residues. Germline CDR1 SGHAT, CDR2 FQNNGV. The CDR3 region is CASSLDRMGIEQFF. CDR3 bases: TGTGCCAGCAGCTTGGACAGAATGGGGATTGAGCAGTTCTTC. The full variable domain, with the rest looked up from reference TRBV11-2 and TRBJ2-1, is EAGVAQSPRYKIIEKRQSVAFWCNPISGHATLYWYQQILGQGPKLLIQFQNNGVVDDSQLPKDRFSAERLKGVDSTLKIQPAKLEDSAVYLCASSLDRMGIEQFFGPGTRLTVL.

This chain joins TRBV6-6 and TRBJ2-1; TRBD2 matches 7 bases. V was pared by 4 bases and J by 3 bases, with 6 bases of the junction left unmatched. CDR3 size: 15 residues. Germline V gives CDR1 MNHNY, CDR2 SVGAGI (reference sequence). The CDR3 DNA reads as TGTGCCAGCAGTTTTCAGCGGGGACTCTACAATGAGCAGTTCTTC. The encoded protein is CASSFQRGLYNEQFF.

The rearrangement joins TRBV2 to TRBJ2-7; D is unresolved. Looked up from germline, CDR1 is SNHLY and CDR2 is FYNNEI. This CDR3 region has 15 residues. The V gene lost 3 bases and the J gene lost 3 bases, with 15 bases spanning the gap. The CDR3 region has the DNA TGTGCCAGCAGTGACGTCTCCCTCCACCTCTACGAGCAGTACTTC. Protein sequence: CASSDVSLHLYEQYF.

Concerning this clone itself: A read error may account for a junction end that differs from germline. This chain connects TRBV7-7 to TRBJ2-2; D may be TRBD2 (6 bases). The CDR3 runs to 15 residues. The germline CDR1 and CDR2 sequences are SSHAT and FNYEAQ (reference sequence). CDR3: CASSSVPGLTGELFF. The CDR3 DNA follows: TGTGCTAGCAGCTCCGTACCCGGACTAACCGGGGAGCTGTTTTTT.

The genes are TRBV2 and TRBJ1-6, with a tentative D call TRBD1 (5 bases). CDR1 and CDR2 (germline): SNHLY, FYNNEI. This CDR3 has 13 residues. Trimming pared 10 bases from V and 5 bases from J, leaving 12 bases between. The CDR3 sequence: CATSGTDNSPLHF. CDR3 in DNA: TGTGCCACTAGCGGGACGGATAATTCACCCCTCCACTTT.

The V and J genes are TRBV11-3 and TRBJ2-7, with 10 bases aligning to TRBD1. The CDR3 is 14 amino acids. Germline V gene sequence: CDR1 SGHNT, CDR2 YENEEA. V lost 5 bases and J lost 6; bases outside the gene matches: 7. This CDR3 reads CASSQGQGSGEQYF. For the CDR3, the DNA is TGTGCCAGCAGCCAGGGACAGGGGTCGGGCGAGCAGTACTTC.

The chain links TRBV19 to TRBJ2-2, with D unresolved. The CDR3 has 14 residues. The V gene's germline CDR1 is LNHDA and CDR2 SQIVND (reference sequence). V lost 3 bases and J lost 0, with 5 bases in between. CDR3 nucleotides: TGTGCCAGTAGTATCAGCGCGAACACCGGGGAGCTGTTTTTT. Its protein product is CASSISANTGELFF.

The rearrangement uses TRBV12-3 or TRBV12-4 and TRBJ2-1; tentatively, D is TRBD2 (5 bases). The CDR3 extends over 13 amino acids. V was cut by 6 bases and J by 5 bases, with 11 bases left in between. This chain's CDR3 is CASRTSLDNEQFF. The DNA for the CDR3 is TGTGCCAGCAGGACCTCACTAGACAATGAGCAGTTCTTC.

The chain recombines TRBV7-2 with TRBJ1-3; D gene unclear. Trimming pared 2 bases from V and 0 bases from J, leaving 8 bases between. The CDR3 length is 15 residues. Germline V gene sequence: CDR1 SGHTA, CDR2 FQGNSA. CDR3 sequence: CASSLSAASGNTIYF. CDR3 in DNA: TGTGCCAGCAGCTTATCCGCAGCCTCTGGAAACACCATATATTTT.

This chain joins TRBV12-5 and TRBJ1-5; the D is unclear. Trimming cost V 3 bases and J 3 bases, with 6 bases left between them. Germline lookup yields CDR1 LGHNT and CDR2 FRNRAP. The CDR3 consists of 13 residues. In DNA form, the CDR3 reads TGTGCTAGTGGTTTTGGCCTCAATCAGCCCCAGCATTTT. Its protein is CASGFGLNQPQHF.

The chain recombines TRBV20-1 with TRBJ2-7; 11 bases map to TRBD2. The CDR3 consists of 14 residues. V lost 3 bases and J lost 2; bases outside the gene matches: 3. The V gene's germline CDR1 is DFQATT and CDR2 SNEGSKA (reference sequence). The CDR3: CSASSGRAPYEQYF. DNA of the CDR3: TGCAGTGCTAGTAGCGGGAGGGCCCCCTACGAGCAGTACTTC.

The CDR3 sequence is CASSPWTGDNTGELFF. CDR3 sequence (DNA): TGTGCCAGCAGCCCGTGGACAGGGGATAACACCGGGGAGCTGTTTTTT. The chain combines TRBV14 with TRBJ2-2; 9 bases line up with TRBD1. The junction had 5 bases not matched to a gene; V was cut back by 4 bases and J by 2 bases. The CDR3 has 16 residues. The V gene's germline CDR1 is SGHDN and CDR2 FVKESK.

The V and J genes are TRBV6-4 and TRBJ2-2, with 7 bases that match TRBD1. Trimming cost V 0 bases and J 2 bases; bases outside gene matches: 3. The CDR3 is 16 amino acids. The germline V gene has CDR1 MRHNA and CDR2 SNTAGT. The CDR3 sequence is CASSDSAGGNTGELFF. As DNA, the CDR3 is TGTGCCAGCAGTGACTCGGCAGGGGGTAACACCGGGGAGCTGTTTTTT.

J is TRBJ2-1 and V is TRBV7-2; a possible D gene is TRBD2 (5 bases). V lost 2 bases and J lost 13, with 12 bases in between. CDR3 length: 12 residues. Germline CDR1 reads SGHTA; CDR2 reads FQGNSA. CDR3 sequence: CASSLSGVGQFF. CDR3 nucleotides: TGTGCCAGCAGCTTATCCGGGGTAGGACAGTTCTTC.

This clone was detected only a few times. The rearrangement uses TRBV28 and TRBJ2-5; no definite D call. V shed 4 bases and J shed 5 bases, with 11 bases lying between them. The CDR3 runs 13 residues. Germline loops: CDR1 MDHEN, CDR2 SYDVKM. Written as DNA, the CDR3 is TGTGCCAGCAGTTCCTCGTCCGGGGAGACCCAGTACTTC. Encoded protein: CASSSSSGETQYF.

The V call is TRBV12-3 or TRBV12-4, the J call TRBJ1-1; D uncertain. Trimming cost V 3 bases and J 5 bases, with 10 bases left between them. CDR3 size: 13 residues. This CDR3 is CASSFSSRTEAFF. DNA of the CDR3: TGTGCCAGCAGTTTCAGTAGCAGAACTGAAGCTTTCTTT.

The chain employs TRBV9 and TRBJ2-1; possible D gene TRBD2, 5 bases. In germline, CDR1 is SGDLS, CDR2 YYNGEE. This CDR3 comprises 14 residues. Trimming took off 0 bases at V and 5 bases at J, with 9 bases between the two ends. As DNA, the CDR3 is TGTGCCAGCAGCGTAGGGCTAGCTCACAATGAGCAGTTCTTC. It encodes CASSVGLAHNEQFF. The whole variable domain, remainder taken from reference TRBV9 and TRBJ2-1, is DSGVTQTPKHLITATGQRVTLRCSPRSGDLSVYWYQQSLDQGLQFLIQYYNGEERAKGNILERFSAQQFPDLHSELNLSSLELGDSALYFCASSVGLAHNEQFFGPGTRLTVL.

This clone has only one observation. V is TRBV2 and J is TRBJ2-5; 14 nucleotides line up with TRBD2. Germline CDR1 is SNHLY and CDR2 is FYNNEI. V lost 4 bases to trimming and J lost 5 bases; unmatched junction nucleotides: 3. The CDR3 runs 15 residues. CDR3 sequence reads: CASSGWTSGRETQYF. In DNA form, the CDR3 reads TGTGCCAGCAGTGGCTGGACTAGCGGGAGGGAGACCCAGTACTTC.

V and J are TRBV7-2 and TRBJ2-2, with 10 bases that match TRBD1. CDR1 SGHTA and CDR2 FQGNSA come from the germline V gene. This CDR3 is built from 15 residues. V gave up 3 bases and J gave up 4 bases; unmatched junction bases: 2. For the CDR3, the DNA is TGTGCCAGCAGCTTCAGGACAGGGGGCACCGGGGAGCTGTTTTTT. Its translation is CASSFRTGGTGELFF.

This chain connects TRBV3-1 (or the pseudogene TRBV3-2) to TRBJ1-1; no clear D. The V end lost 5 bases, the J end lost 1 base, and 11 bases lay between the germline ends. Per the germline V gene, CDR1 is LGHDT and CDR2 is YNNKEL (reference sequence). There are 14 residues in the CDR3. The CDR3 DNA is TGTGCCAGCAGCGCTAGCCAAAGGAACACTGAAGCTTTCTTT. Translation: CASSASQRNTEAFF.

The V and J genes are TRBV6-5 and TRBJ1-6; no clear D gene. Per germline, CDR1 MNHEY and CDR2 SVGAGI. The CDR3 extends over 14 amino acids. Trimming removed 2 bases from V and 4 bases from J, with 6 bases in between. Here the CDR3 DNA reads TGTGCCAGCAGTTACGGGCAGTATAATTCACCCCTCCACTTT. This translates into CASSYGQYNSPLHF.

The chain uses TRBV27 and TRBJ1-4; tentative D call: TRBD1 (6 bases). This CDR3 is 14 amino acids long. V was trimmed by 5 bases and J by 6 bases, leaving 13 bases between them. Germline CDR1 reads MNHEY; CDR2 reads SMNVEV (reference sequence). The CDR3 protein is CASSRTASYEKLFF. The CDR3 DNA is TGTGCCAGCAGTCGGACAGCTTCTTATGAAAAACTGTTTTTT.

J is TRBJ2-1 and V is TRBV28, with D maybe TRBD2 (5 bases). Germline lookup yields CDR1 MDHEN and CDR2 SYDVKM. This CDR3 is built from 12 residues. V dropped 3 bases and J dropped 12 bases, with 12 bases sitting between them. The chain's CDR3 is CASSFSRRGQFF. DNA of the CDR3: TGTGCCAGCAGTTTCAGCCGCCGGGGGCAGTTCTTC.